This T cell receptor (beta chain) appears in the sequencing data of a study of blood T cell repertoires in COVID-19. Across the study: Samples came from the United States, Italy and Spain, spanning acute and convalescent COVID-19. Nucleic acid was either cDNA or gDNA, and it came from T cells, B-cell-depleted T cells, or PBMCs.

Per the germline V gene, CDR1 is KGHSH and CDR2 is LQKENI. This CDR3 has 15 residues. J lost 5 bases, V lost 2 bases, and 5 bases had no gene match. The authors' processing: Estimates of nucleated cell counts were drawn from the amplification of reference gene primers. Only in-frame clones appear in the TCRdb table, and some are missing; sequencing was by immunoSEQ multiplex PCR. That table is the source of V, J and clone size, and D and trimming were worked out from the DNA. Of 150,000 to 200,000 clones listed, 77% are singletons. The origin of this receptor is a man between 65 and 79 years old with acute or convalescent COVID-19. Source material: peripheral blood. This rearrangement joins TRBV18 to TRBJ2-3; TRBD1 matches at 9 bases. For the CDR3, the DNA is TGTGCCAGCTCACCATCCGGACAGGGGCTAGATACGCAGTATTTT. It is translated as CASSPSGQGLDTQYF.